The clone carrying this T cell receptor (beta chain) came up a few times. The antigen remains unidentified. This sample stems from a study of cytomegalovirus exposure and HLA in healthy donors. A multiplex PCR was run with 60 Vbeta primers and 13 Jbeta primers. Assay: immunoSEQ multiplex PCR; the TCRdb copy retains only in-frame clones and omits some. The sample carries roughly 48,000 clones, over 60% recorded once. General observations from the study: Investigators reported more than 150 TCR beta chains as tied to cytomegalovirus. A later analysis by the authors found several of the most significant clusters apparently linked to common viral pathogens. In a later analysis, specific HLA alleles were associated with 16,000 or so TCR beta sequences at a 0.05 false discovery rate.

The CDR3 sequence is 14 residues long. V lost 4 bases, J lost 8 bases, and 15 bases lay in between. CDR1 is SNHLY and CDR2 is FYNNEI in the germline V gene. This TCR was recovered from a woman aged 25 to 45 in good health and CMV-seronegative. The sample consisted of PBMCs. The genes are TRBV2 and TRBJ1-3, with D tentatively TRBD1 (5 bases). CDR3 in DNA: TGTGCCAGCAGTGTTGGAGGGACGGGGGACACCATATATTTT. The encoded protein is CASSVGGTGDTIYF.